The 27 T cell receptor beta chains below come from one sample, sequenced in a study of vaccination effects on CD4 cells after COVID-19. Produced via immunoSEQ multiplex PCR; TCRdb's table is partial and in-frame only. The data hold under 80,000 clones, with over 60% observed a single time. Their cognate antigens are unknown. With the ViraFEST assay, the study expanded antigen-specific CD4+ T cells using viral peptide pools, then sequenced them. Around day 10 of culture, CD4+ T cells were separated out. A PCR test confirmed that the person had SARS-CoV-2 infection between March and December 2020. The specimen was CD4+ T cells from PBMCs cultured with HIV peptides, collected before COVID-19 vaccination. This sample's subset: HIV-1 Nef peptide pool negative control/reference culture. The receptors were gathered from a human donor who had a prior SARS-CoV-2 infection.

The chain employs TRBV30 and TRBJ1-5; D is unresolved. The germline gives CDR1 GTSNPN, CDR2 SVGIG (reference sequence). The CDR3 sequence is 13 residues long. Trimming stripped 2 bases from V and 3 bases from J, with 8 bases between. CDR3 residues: CAWSSGFNQPQHF. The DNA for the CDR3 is TGTGCCTGGAGTTCTGGGTTCAATCAGCCCCAGCATTTT.

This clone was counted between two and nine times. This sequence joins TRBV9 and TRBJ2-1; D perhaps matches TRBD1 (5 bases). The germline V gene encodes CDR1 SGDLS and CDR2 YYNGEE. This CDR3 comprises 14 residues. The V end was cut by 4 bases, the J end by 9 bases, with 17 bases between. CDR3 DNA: TGTGCCAGCAGCTTCTCCGTTCAGGGCGGTGAGCAGTTCTTC. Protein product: CASSFSVQGGEQFF.

CDR3 nucleotide sequence: TGCGCCAGCAGCTTGGGATGGCAGGGGACCACTGAAGCTTTCTTT. It is translated as CASSLGWQGTTEAFF. This chain links TRBV5-1 with TRBJ1-1; possible D gene TRBD1, 6 bases. The V end was cut by 0 bases, the J end by 4 bases, with 13 bases between. The CDR3 is made up of 15 amino acids. Germline CDR1 and CDR2: SGHRS and YFSETQ.

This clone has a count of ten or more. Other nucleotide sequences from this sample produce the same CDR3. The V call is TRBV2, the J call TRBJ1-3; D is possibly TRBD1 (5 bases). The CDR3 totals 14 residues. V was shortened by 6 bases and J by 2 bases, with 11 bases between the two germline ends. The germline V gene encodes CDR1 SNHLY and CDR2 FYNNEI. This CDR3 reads CASRPQGPGNTIYF. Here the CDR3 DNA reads TGTGCCAGCAGACCCCAGGGCCCTGGAAACACCATATATTTT. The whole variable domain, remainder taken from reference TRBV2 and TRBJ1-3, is EPEVTQTPSHQVTQMGQEVILRCVPISNHLYFYWYRQILGQKVEFLVSFYNNEISEKSEIFDDQFSVERPDGSNFTLKIRSTKLEDSAMYFCASRPQGPGNTIYFGEGSWLTVV.

This CDR3 is CASSSPNRVGEAFF. Written as DNA, the CDR3 is TGTGCCAGCAGTTCCCCAAACAGGGTCGGTGAAGCTTTCTTT. The V gene is TRBV6-2 or TRBV6-3, the J gene TRBJ1-1; perhaps TRBD1 as D (6 bases). Per germline, CDR1 MNHEY and CDR2 SVGEGT. The CDR3 spans 14 residues. V was shortened by 4 bases and J by 7 bases, with 16 bases between the two germline ends.

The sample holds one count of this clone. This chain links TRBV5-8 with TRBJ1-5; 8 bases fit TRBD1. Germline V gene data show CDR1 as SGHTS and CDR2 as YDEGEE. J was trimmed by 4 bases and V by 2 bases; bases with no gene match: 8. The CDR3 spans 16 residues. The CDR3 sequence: CASSLPGQGTNQPQHF. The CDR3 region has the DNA TGTGCCAGCAGCTTACCCGGACAGGGTACAAATCAGCCCCAGCATTTT.

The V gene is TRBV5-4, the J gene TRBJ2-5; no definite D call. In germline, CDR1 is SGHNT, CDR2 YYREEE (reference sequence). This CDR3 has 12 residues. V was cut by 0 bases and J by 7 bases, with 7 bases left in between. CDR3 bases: TGTGCCAGCAGCTTGGCTTCAGGGACCCAGTACTTC. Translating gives CASSLASGTQYF.

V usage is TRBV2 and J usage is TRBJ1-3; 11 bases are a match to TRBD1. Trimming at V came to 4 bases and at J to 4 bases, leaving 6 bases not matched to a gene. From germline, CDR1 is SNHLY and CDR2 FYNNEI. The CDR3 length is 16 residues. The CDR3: CASSGVDRGQGNTIYF. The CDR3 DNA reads TGTGCCAGCAGTGGAGTGGACAGGGGGCAAGGAAACACCATATATTTT. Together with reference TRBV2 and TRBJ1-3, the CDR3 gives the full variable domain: EPEVTQTPSHQVTQMGQEVILRCVPISNHLYFYWYRQILGQKVEFLVSFYNNEISEKSEIFDDQFSVERPDGSNFTLKIRSTKLEDSAMYFCASSGVDRGQGNTIYFGEGSWLTVV.

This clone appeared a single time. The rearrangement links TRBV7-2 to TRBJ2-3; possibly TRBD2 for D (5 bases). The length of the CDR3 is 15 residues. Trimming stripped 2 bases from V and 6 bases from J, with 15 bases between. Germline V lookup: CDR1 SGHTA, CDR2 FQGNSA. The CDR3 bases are TGTGCCAGCAGCTTATTCCGGGGAGCACGCGATACGCAGTATTTT. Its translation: CASSLFRGARDTQYF.

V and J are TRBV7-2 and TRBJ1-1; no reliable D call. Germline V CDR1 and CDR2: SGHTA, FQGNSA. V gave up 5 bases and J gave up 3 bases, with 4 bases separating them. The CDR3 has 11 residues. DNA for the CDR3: TGTGCCAGCAGCCTGTACACTGAAGCTTTCTTT. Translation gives CASSLYTEAFF. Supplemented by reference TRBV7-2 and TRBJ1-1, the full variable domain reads GAGVSQSPSNKVTEKGKDVELRCDPISGHTALYWYRQSLGQGLEFLIYFQGNSAPDKSGLPSDRFSAERTGGSVSTLTIQRTQQEDSAVYLCASSLYTEAFFGQGTRLTVV.

CDR3 DNA: TGTGCCAGCAGCAAAGGGAACGAGCAGTACTTC. It yields the protein CASSKGNEQYF. This chain uses TRBV9 with TRBJ2-7; D is uncertain. The germline CDR1 and CDR2 sequences are SGDLS and YYNGEE. CDR3 length: 11 residues. V was trimmed by 4 bases and J by 5 bases, leaving 7 bases between them.

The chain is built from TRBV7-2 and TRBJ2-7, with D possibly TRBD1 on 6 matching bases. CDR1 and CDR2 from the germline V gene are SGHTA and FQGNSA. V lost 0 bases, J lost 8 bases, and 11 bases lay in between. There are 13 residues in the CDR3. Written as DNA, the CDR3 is TGTGCCAGCAGCTTAGCACACAGGGATAAGCAGTACTTC. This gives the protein CASSLAHRDKQYF.

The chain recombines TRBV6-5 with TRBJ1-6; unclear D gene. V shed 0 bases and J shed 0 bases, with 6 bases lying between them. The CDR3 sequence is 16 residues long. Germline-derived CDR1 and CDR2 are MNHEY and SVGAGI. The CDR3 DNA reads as TGTGCCAGCAGTTACTCCCAAGTCTCCTATAATTCACCCCTCCACTTT. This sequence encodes CASSYSQVSYNSPLHF.

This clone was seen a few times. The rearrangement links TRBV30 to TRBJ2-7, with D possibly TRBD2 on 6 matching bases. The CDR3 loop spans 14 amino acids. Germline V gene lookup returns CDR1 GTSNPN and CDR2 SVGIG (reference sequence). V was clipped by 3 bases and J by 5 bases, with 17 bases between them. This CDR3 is CAWRSKVTRDEQYF. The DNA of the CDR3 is TGTGCCTGGAGATCAAAAGTGACTAGGGACGAGCAGTACTTC. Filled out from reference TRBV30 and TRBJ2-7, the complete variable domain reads SQTIHQWPATLVQPVGSPLSLECTVEGTSNPNLYWYRQAAGRGLQLLFYSVGIGQISSEVPQNLSASRPQDRQFILSSKKLLLSDSGFYLCAWRSKVTRDEQYFGPGTRLTVT.

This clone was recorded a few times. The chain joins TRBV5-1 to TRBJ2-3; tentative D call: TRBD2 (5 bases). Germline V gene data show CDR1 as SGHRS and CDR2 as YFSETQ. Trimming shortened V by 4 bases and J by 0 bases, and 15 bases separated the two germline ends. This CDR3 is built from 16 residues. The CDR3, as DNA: TGCGCCAGCAGCCCGCGAAGCGGAGCTAGCACAGATACGCAGTATTTT. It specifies CASSPRSGASTDTQYF.

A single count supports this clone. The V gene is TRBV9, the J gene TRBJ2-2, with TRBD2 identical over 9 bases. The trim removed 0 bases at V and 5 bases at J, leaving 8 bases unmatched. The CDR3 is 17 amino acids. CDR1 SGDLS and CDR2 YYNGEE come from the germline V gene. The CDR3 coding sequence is TGTGCCAGCAGCGTAGGTAGTAGCGGGAGACGTACCGGGGAGCTGTTTTTT. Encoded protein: CASSVGSSGRRTGELFF. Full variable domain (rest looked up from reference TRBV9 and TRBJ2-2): DSGVTQTPKHLITATGQRVTLRCSPRSGDLSVYWYQQSLDQGLQFLIQYYNGEERAKGNILERFSAQQFPDLHSELNLSSLELGDSALYFCASSVGSSGRRTGELFFGEGSRLTVL.

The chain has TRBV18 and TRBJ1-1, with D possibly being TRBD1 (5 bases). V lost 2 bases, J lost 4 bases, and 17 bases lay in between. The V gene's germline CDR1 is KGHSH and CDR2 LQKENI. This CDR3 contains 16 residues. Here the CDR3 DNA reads TGTGCCAGCTCACCAACTCTAGGAGAAGGGACCACTGAAGCTTTCTTT. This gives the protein CASSPTLGEGTTEAFF.

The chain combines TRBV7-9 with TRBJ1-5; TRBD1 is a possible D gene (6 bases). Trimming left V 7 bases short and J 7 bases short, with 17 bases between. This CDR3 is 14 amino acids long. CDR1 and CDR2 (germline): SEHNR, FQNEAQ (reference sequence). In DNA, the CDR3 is TGTGCCAGCACCAAGGGGGGCGCGGGGCAGCCCCAGCATTTT. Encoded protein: CASTKGGAGQPQHF.

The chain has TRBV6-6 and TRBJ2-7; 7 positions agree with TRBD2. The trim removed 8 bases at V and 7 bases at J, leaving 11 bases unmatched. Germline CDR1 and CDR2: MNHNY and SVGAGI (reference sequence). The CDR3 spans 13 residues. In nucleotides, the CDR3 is TGTGCCAGCCGTCAAGGACTAGTCGGGGAGCAGTACTTC. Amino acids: CASRQGLVGEQYF.

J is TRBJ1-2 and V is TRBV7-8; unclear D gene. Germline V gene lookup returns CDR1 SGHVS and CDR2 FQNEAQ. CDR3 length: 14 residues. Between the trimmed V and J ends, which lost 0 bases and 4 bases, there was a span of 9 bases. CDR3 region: CASSLAIGSYGYTF. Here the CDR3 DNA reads TGTGCCAGCAGCTTAGCGATCGGGTCCTATGGCTACACCTTC.

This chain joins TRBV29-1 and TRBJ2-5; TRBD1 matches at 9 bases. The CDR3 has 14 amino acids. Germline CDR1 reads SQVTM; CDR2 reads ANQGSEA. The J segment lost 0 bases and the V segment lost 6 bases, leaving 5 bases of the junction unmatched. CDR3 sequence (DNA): TGCAGCGTGAAAAGGGACAGGGACCAAGAGACCCAGTACTTC. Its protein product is CSVKRDRDQETQYF.

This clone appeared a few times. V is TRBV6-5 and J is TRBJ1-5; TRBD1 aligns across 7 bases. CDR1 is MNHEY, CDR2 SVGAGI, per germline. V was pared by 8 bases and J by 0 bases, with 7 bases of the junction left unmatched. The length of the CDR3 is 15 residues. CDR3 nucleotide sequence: TGTGCCAGCGGACCGACAGGGATTAGCAATCAGCCCCAGCATTTT. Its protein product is CASGPTGISNQPQHF.

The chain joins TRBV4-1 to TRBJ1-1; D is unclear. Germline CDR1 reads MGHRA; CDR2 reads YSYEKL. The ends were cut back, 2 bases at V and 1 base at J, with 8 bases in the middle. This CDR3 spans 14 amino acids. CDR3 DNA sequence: TGCGCCAGCAGCCAAAGGACTCAGAACACTGAAGCTTTCTTT. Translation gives CASSQRTQNTEAFF.

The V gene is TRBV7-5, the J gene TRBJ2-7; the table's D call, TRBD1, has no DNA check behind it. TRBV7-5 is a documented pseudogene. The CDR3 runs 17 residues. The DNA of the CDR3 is TGTGCCAGAAGCCCGGTCGGACAGGGGATGGAGGGCTACGAGCAGTACTTC. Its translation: CARSPVGQGMEGYEQYF.

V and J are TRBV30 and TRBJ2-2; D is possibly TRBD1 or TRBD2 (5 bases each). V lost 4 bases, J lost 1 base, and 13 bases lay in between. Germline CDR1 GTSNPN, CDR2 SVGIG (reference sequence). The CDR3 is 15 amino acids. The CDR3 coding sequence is TGTGCCTGGAACTCGGGGCAGGGGAACACCGGGGAGCTGTTTTTT. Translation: CAWNSGQGNTGELFF.

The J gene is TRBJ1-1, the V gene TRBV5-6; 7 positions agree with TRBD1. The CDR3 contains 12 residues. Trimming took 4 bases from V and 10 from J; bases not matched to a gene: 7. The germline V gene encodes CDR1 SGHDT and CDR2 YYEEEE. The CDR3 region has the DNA TGTGCCAGCAGCCTAGACAGGGTAGGAGCTTTCTTT. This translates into CASSLDRVGAFF.

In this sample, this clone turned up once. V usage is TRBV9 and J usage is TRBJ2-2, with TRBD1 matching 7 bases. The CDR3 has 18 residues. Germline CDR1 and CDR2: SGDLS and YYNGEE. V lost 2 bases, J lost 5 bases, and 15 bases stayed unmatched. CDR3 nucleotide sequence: TGTGCCAGCAGCGTCTCATTCAACCGGGACAGAGATACCGGGGAGCTGTTTTTT. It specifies CASSVSFNRDRDTGELFF.